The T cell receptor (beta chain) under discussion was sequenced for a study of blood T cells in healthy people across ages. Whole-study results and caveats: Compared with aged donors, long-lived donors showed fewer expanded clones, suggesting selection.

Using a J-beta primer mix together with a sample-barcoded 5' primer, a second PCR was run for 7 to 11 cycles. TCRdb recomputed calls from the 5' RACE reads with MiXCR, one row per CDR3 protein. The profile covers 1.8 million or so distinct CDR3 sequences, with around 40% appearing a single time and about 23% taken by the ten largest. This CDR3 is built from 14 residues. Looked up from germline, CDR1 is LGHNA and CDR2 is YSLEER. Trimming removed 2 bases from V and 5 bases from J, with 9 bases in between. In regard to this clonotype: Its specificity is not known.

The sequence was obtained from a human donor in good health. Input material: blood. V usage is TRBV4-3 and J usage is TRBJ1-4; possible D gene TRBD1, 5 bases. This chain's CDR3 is CASSQIGDNEKLFF. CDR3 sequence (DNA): TGCGCCAGCAGCCAAATAGGGGACAATGAAAAACTGTTTTTT.